These T cell receptor beta chains were read from a single sample in a study of blood T cells in healthy people across ages. TCRdb re-derived calls from the 5' RACE reads in MiXCR, one entry per CDR3 protein. Of about 1,500,000 distinct CDR3 sequences listed, 28% were seen once; the top ten hold about 7.7%. The specimen sequenced was blood. The receptors were sampled from a woman between 25 and 40 years old in good health. CDR3s include the opening cysteine and the closing phenylalanine or tryptophan. The D gene is left open where the match is weak. Size is stated for part of the rows, as once, few or many counts, or as a class when the clone is expanded.

.,TRBJ2-4,TRBV28,.,TGTGCCAGCAGTTTCCCCAGGGGGGGCGTTGATGAGCAGTACTTC,CASSFPRGGVDEQYF
TRBD2,TRBJ2-7,TRBV20-1,many,TGCAGTTCTAGTCGAGCGGGAGGGCCTTCCGACGAGCAGTACTTC,CSSSRAGGPSDEQYF
.,TRBJ2-2,TRBV7-9,few,TGTGCCAGCTATGCGAACACCGGGGAGCTGTTTTTT,CASYANTGELFF
TRBD1,TRBJ1-1,TRBV6-5,.,TGTGCCAGCAGGGCGGACAGGGGGCCCACTGAAGCTTTCTTT,CASRADRGPTEAFF
.,TRBJ1-6,TRBV6-6,.,TGTGCCAGCAGTTACTCAACAGGGTCACCCCGCCACTTT,CASSYSTGSPRHF
.,TRBJ2-1,TRBV20-1,few,TGCAGTGCTCAAGGGGGGAGGGAGCGAATCTACAATGAGCAGTTCTTC,CSAQGGRERIYNEQFF
.,TRBJ2-1,TRBV29-1,few,TGCAGCGCTCCTGCACGACGGGACTACAATGAGCAGTTCTTC,CSAPARRDYNEQFF
.,TRBJ1-2,TRBV7-9,.,TGTGCCAGCAACCCAACAGGGAACTATGGCTACACCTTC,CASNPTGNYGYTF
TRBD2,TRBJ2-1,TRBV12-3/TRBV12-4,many,TGTGCCAGCACCCTAGCGGGGGGCTACTCCTACAATGAGCAGTTCTTC,CASTLAGGYSYNEQFF
TRBD2,TRBJ2-5,TRBV28,many,TGTGCCAGCAGTCCCCCAGGCGCGGGAGGGGGGACCCAGTACTTC,CASSPPGAGGGTQYF
TRBD2,TRBJ2-7,TRBV20-1,.,TGCAGTGCCGCGGGACTAGCGTCAGGCGAGCAGTACTTC,CSAAGLASGEQYF
.,TRBJ1-1,TRBV20-1,few,TGCAGTGCCCAACTAATCGGGGGGCGTACTGAAGCTTTCTTT,CSAQLIGGRTEAFF
.,TRBJ1-6,TRBV12-3/TRBV12-4,.,TGTGCCAGCAGCATGGGACAACCCCTCCACTTT,CASSMGQPLHF
TRBD1,TRBJ2-3,TRBV29-1,.,TGCAGCGTTGAGCCGGGACAGGGTACCACAGATACGCAGTATTTT,CSVEPGQGTTDTQYF
TRBD2,TRBJ2-1,TRBV7-6,many,TGTGCCAGCAGCCGCTTCGGGACTAGAGAGGACAATGAGCAGTTCTTC,CASSRFGTREDNEQFF
.,TRBJ2-1,TRBV6-1,.,TGTGCCAGCAGTGAATTAGGAGGGGGGGGGAATGAGCAGTTCTTC,CASSELGGGGNEQFF
.,TRBJ2-2,TRBV2,few,TGTGCCAGAAAAAAGGGGGCGAACACCGGGGAGCTGTTTTTT,CARKKGANTGELFF
.,TRBJ2-3,TRBV18,.,TGTGCCAGCCCTAGCCGGGCGGAAGCAACCGACGATACGCAGTATTTT,CASPSRAEATDDTQYF
.,TRBJ2-1,TRBV9,.,TGTGCCAGCAACCGCGGGGGCAGCTCCTACAATGAGCAGTTCTTC,CASNRGGSSYNEQFF
.,TRBJ2-7,TRBV2,few,TGTGCCAGCAGTGAGGAGACAATCGAGGGTGGTTACGAGCAGTACTTC,CASSEETIEGGYEQYF
.,TRBJ1-2,TRBV5-1,few,TGCGCCAGCAGCTTGGAAGGAATAGCTAACTATGGCTACACCTTC,CASSLEGIANYGYTF
TRBD1,TRBJ2-5,TRBV29-1,many,TGCAGCGTAACGAGGGACAGGGGAGGCGAGACCCAGTACTTC,CSVTRDRGGETQYF
.,TRBJ2-1,TRBV7-3,.,TGTGCCAGCAGCCTCCCGGGTCCAAGGGCCTACAATGAGCAGTTCTTC,CASSLPGPRAYNEQFF
TRBD1,TRBJ1-6,TRBV29-1,.,TGCAGCGTTGAAGTCACCGGGACAGGGAATTCACCCCTCCACTTT,CSVEVTGTGNSPLHF
.,TRBJ2-1,TRBV4-2,.,TGTGCCAGCAGCCAAGGGTGTGCCGGCTCCTACAATGAGCAGTTCTTC,CASSQGCAGSYNEQFF
.,TRBJ2-4,TRBV28,many,TGTGCCACCCCCAGGGGAGCGGCGAACATTCAGTACTTC,CATPRGAANIQYF
.,TRBJ2-1,TRBV24-1,.,TGTGCCACCAGTGATCCCGCCGGGGGGCCCGGGGGCAATGAGCAGTTCTTC,CATSDPAGGPGGNEQFF
TRBD2,TRBJ2-7,TRBV12-3/TRBV12-4,.,TGTGCCAGCAGGATCAGCGGGAGCTACGAGCAGTACTTC,CASRISGSYEQYF
.,TRBJ2-1,TRBV3-1,few,TGTGCCAGCAGATTGGTAAGCGGCAATGAGCAGTTCTTC,CASRLVSGNEQFF
.,TRBJ2-7,TRBV19,many,TGTGCCAGTAGTCTCGGTGGAGGGGGCCGTAACGAGCAGTACTTC,CASSLGGGGRNEQYF
.,TRBJ2-3,TRBV12-3/TRBV12-4,few,TGTGCCAGCAGTCTGAGATCGGTACCTAGGGCAGATACGCAGTATTTT,CASSLRSVPRADTQYF
.,TRBJ2-6,TRBV6-6,many,TGTGCCAGCAGTTCTTGGGGCGCTGGGGCCAACGTCCTGACTTTC,CASSSWGAGANVLTF
TRBD2,TRBJ2-1,TRBV10-3,many,TGTGCCATCAGTGGAACTAGCGCCTTTTTGCCGGAAGAGCAGTTCTTC,CAISGTSAFLPEEQFF
TRBD1,TRBJ2-3,TRBV5-1,.,TGCGCCAGCAGCCCGGGACAGGGGGATGATACGCAGTATTTT,CASSPGQGDDTQYF
.,TRBJ1-1,TRBV10-2,.,TGCGCCAGCAGTGAGTCGCCGGGCTACACTGAAGCTTTCTTT,CASSESPGYTEAFF
.,TRBJ2-6,TRBV6-5,many,TGTGCCAGCAGTTACGTCTCTGGGGCCAACGTCCTGACTTTC,CASSYVSGANVLTF
TRBD1,TRBJ1-4,TRBV5-5,few,TGTGCCAGCGGCACAGGGGGCTGGAATGAAAAACTGTTTTTT,CASGTGGWNEKLFF
TRBD1,TRBJ2-5,TRBV5-6,.,TGTGCCAGCAGCATCCCGGGACAGGGGGATCGTGAGACCCAGTACTTC,CASSIPGQGDRETQYF
TRBD2,TRBJ2-3,TRBV3-1,few,TGTGCCAGCAGCCTTGGGGTAGCGGGAGTCACAGATACGCAGTATTTT,CASSLGVAGVTDTQYF
.,TRBJ1-6,TRBV28,few,TGTGCCAGCAGAGGGTGGAAGGACAGAAATTCACCCCTCCACTTT,CASRGWKDRNSPLHF
.,TRBJ2-7,TRBV5-1,many,TGCGCCAGCAGCTCGGGGTCATTCTACGAGCAGTACTTC,CASSSGSFYEQYF
.,TRBJ2-1,TRBV2,.,TGTGCCAGCAGTGATAGGGCTGAGCAGTTCTTC,CASSDRAEQFF
.,TRBJ1-1,TRBV29-1,few,TGCAGCGTTATGGTTCGGAACACTGAAGCTTTCTTT,CSVMVRNTEAFF
.,TRBJ1-2,TRBV9,.,TGTGCCAGCGGCGACGGGGTGGGCTTGAGTAACTATGGCTACACCTTC,CASGDGVGLSNYGYTF
TRBD2,TRBJ2-1,TRBV7-9,.,TGTGCCAGCAGCCCCGAGAGGACTAGCGTGAAGTTCTTC,CASSPERTSVKFF
TRBD1,TRBJ1-2,TRBV5-1,.,TGCTCCAGCAGTTACCCGGGACAGGGGAAGGAATATGGCTACACCTTC,CSSSYPGQGKEYGYTF
.,TRBJ1-1,TRBV4-3,.,TGCGCCAGCAGCCAGGACCCGGGACGGGTGAACACTGAAGCTTTCTTT,CASSQDPGRVNTEAFF
TRBD2,TRBJ2-1,TRBV7-2,many,TGTGCCAGCAGCGAACTAGCGGGAGTCGAGAATGAGCAGTTCTTC,CASSELAGVENEQFF
TRBD2,TRBJ2-2,TRBV15,few,TGTGCCACCGGCATGACTAGCGGGGACACCGGGGAGCTGTTTTTT,CATGMTSGDTGELFF
TRBD1,TRBJ2-5,TRBV28,once,TGTGCCACTCACCTGAGGGGGCTGGAGACCCAGTACTTC,CATHLRGLETQYF
TRBD1,TRBJ2-3,TRBV12-3/TRBV12-4,few,TGTGCCAGCAGTGACAGGGGGCGCCCAGATACGCAGTATTTT,CASSDRGRPDTQYF
.,TRBJ2-7,TRBV6-1,many,TGTGCCAGCAGCTCCGGGACATCGGGACCTTACGAGCAGTACTTC,CASSSGTSGPYEQYF
TRBD2,TRBJ2-7,TRBV28,once,TGTGCCAGCAGTTCCCCAGCGGGGAACCGTTACGAGCAGTACTTC,CASSSPAGNRYEQYF
TRBD2,TRBJ2-1,TRBV7-2,many,TGTGCCAGCAGCGCCTCCGGGACTAGCGGGAGGGTTGAGCAGTTCTTC,CASSASGTSGRVEQFF
TRBD1,TRBJ1-5,TRBV12-3/TRBV12-4,.,TGTGCCAGCACTCCGTCGGGACAGAGCAATCAGCCCCAGCATTTT,CASTPSGQSNQPQHF
TRBD2,TRBJ2-5,TRBV7-2,.,TGTGCCAGCAGCCCTCTTAGCGGGAGTTCTGGAGAGACCCAGTACTTC,CASSPLSGSSGETQYF
TRBD2,TRBJ2-1,TRBV27,.,TGTGCCAGCAGTTCACCCAGTTTTGGGCGGGAGGGCCTAATCTCCTACAATGAGCAGTTCTTC,CASSSPSFGREGLISYNEQFF
TRBD2,TRBJ2-7,TRBV20-1,many,TGCAGTGCTAGGTCCCCTAGCGGGTATACCTACGAGCAGTACTTC,CSARSPSGYTYEQYF